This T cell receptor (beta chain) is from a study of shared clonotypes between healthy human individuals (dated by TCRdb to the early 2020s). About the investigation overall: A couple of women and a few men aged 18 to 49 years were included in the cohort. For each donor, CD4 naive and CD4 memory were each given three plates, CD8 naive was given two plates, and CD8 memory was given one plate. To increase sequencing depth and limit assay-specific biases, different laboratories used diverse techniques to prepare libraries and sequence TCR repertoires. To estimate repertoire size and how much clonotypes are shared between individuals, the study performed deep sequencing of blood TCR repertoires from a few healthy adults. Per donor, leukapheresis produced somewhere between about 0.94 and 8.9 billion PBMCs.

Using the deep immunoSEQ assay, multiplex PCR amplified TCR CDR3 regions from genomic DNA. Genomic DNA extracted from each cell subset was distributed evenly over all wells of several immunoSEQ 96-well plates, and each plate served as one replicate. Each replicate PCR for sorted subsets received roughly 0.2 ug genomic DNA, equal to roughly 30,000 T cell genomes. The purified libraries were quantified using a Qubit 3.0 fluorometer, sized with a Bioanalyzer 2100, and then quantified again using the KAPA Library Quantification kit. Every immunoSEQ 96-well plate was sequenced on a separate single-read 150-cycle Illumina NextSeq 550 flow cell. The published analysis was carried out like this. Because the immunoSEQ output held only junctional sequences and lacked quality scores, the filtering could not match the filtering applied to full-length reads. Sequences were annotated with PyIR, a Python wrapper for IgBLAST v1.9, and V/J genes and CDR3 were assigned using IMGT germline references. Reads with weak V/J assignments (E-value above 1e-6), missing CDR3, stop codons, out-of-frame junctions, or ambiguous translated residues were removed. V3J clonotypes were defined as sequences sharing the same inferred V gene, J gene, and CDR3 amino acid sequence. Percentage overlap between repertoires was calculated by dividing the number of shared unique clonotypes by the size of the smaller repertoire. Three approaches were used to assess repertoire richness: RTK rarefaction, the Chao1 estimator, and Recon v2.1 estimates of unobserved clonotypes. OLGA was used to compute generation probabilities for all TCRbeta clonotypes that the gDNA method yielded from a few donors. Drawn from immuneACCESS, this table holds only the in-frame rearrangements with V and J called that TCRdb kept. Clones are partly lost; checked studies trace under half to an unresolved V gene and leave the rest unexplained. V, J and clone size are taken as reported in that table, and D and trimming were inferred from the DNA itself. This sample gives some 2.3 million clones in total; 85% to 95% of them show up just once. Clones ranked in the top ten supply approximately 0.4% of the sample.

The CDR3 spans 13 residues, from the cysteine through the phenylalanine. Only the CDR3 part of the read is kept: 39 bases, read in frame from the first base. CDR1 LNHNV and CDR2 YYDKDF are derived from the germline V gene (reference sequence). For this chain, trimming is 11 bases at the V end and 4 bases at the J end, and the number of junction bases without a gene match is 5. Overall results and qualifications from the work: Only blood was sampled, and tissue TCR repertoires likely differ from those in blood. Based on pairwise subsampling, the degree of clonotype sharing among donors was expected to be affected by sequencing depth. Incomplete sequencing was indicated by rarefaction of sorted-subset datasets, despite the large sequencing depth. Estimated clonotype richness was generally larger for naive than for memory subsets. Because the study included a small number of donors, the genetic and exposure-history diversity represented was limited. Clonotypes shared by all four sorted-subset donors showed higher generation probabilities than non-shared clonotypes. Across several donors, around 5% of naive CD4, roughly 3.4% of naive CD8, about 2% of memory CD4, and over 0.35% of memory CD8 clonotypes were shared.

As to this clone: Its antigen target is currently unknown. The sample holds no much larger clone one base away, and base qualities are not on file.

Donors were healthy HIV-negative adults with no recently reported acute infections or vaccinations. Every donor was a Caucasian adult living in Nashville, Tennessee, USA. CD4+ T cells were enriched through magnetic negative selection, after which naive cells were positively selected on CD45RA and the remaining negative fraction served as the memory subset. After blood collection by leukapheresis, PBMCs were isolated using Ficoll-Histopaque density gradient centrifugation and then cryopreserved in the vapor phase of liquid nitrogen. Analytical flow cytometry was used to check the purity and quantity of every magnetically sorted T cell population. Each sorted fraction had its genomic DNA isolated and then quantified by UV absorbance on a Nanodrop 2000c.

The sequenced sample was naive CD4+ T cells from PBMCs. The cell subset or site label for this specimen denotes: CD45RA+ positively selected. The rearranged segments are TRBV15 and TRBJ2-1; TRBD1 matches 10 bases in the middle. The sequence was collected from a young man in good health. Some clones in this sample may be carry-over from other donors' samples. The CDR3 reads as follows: CAAQGQGYNEQFF. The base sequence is TGTGCCGCCCAGGGACAGGGGTACAATGAGCAGTTCTTC.